This entry features one TCR beta chain sequence. Antigen: not known. TCRdb processed the 5' RACE reads anew with MiXCR; each CDR3 protein has one entry. This table has 450,000 to 650,000 distinct CDR3 sequences, about a fifth appearing once. The CDR3 runs to 16 residues. Trimming removed 2 bases from V and 1 base from J, with 14 bases in between. The V gene's germline CDR1 is SGHTA and CDR2 FQGNSA. The source of the sample is a study of T cells after yellow fever vaccination. Overall study findings and caveats: Sorted repertoires could include abundant contaminating clonotypes from bulk cells. The secondary response peaked faster, at day 5 versus 15, but was weaker. Overall, a small share of clonotypes was seen in both CD4 and CD8 compartments.

The sequence was collected from a man aged 18 to 35 who received the YFV17D yellow fever vaccine. The sample consisted of PBMCs, taken less than 25 days after the first yellow fever vaccination. The chain is built from TRBV7-2 and TRBJ1-1; D uncertain. This CDR3 is CASSLIPGYTNTEAFF. The DNA of the CDR3 is TGTGCCAGCAGCTTAATCCCGGGATACACGAACACTGAAGCTTTCTTT.